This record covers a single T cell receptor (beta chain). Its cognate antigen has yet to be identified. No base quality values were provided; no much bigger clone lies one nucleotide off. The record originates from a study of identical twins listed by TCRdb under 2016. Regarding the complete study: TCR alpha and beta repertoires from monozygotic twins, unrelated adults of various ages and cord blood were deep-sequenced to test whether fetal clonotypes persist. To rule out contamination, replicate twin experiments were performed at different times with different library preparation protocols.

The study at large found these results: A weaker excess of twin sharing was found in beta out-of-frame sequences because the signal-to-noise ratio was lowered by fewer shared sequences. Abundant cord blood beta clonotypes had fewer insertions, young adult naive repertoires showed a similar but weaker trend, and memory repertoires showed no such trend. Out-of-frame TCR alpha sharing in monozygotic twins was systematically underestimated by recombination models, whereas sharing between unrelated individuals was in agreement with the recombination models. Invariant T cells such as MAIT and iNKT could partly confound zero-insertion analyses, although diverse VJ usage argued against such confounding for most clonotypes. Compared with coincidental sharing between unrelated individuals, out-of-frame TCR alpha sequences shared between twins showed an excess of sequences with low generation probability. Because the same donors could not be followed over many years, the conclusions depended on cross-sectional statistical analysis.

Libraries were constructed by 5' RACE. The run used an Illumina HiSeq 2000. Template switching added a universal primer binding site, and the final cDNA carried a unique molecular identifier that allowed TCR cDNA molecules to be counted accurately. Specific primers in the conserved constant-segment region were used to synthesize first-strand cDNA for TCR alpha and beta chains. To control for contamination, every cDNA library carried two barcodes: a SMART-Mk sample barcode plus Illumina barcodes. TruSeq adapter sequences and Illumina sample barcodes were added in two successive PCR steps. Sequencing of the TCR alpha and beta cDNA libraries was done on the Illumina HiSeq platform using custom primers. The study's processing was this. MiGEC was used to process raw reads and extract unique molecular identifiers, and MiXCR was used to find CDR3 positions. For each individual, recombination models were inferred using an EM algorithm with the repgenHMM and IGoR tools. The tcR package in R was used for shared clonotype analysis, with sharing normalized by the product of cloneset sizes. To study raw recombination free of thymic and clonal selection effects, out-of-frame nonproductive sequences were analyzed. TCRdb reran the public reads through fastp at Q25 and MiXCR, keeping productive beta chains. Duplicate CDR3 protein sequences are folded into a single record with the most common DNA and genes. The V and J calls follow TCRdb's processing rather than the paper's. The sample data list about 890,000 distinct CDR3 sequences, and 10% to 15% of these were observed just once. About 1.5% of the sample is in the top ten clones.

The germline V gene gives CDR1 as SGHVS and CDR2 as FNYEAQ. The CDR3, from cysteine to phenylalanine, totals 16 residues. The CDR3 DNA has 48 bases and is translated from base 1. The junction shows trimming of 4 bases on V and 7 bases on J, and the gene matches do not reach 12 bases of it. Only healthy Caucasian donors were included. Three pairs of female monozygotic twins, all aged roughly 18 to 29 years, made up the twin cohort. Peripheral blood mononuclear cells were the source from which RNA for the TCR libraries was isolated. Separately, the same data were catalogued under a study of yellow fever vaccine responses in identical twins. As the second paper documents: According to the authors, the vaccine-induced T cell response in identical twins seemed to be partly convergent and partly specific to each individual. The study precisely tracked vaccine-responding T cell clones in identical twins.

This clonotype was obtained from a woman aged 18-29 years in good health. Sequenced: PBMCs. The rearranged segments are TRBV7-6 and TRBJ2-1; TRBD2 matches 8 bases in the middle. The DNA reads TGTGCCAGCAGCTCTTCACCGGGACTAGTTAGTAATGAGCAGTTCTTC. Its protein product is CASSSSPGLVSNEQFF.